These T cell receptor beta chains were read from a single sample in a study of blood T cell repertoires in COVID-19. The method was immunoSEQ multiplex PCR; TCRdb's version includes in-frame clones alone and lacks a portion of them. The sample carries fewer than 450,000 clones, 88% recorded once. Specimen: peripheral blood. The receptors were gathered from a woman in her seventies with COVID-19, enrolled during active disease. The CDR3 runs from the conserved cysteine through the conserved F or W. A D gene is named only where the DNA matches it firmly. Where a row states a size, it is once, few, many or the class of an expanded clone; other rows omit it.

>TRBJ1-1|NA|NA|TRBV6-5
CASSLYLMNTEAFF
TGTGCCAGCAGTCTCTACCTAATGAACACTGAAGCTTTCTTT
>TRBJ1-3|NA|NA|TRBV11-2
CASSFPGSGNTIYF
TGTGCCAGCAGCTTCCCGGGGTCCGGAAACACCATATATTTT
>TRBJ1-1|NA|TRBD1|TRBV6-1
CASSGPRLTGGSASNTEAFF
TGTGCCAGCAGTGGCCCCAGATTGACAGGGGGGAGCGCATCGAACACTGAAGCTTTCTTT
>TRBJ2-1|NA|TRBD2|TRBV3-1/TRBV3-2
CASSPPGTSGGLSSYNEQFF
TGTGCCAGCAGCCCCCCCGGGACTAGCGGGGGCCTGAGCTCCTACAATGAGCAGTTCTTC
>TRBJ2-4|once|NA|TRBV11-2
CASSLEGLAKNIQYF
TGTGCCAGCAGCTTGGAGGGTTTAGCCAAAAACATTCAGTACTTC
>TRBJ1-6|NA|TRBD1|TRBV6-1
CASSEANNWGQTNSPLHF
TGTGCCAGCAGTGAAGCGAACAATTGGGGACAGACTAATTCACCCCTCCACTTT
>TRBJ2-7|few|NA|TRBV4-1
CASSHPGGLAHYEQYF
TGCGCCAGCAGCCACCCCGGGGGACTCGCTCACTACGAGCAGTACTTC
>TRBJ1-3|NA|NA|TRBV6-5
CASSLLSGNTIYF
TGTGCCAGCAGTCTCCTCTCTGGAAACACCATATATTTT
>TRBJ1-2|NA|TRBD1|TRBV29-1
CSAPGQGGSYGYTF
TGCAGCGCCCCAGGCCAGGGGGGATCGTATGGCTACACCTTC
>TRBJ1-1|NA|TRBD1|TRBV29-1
CSVESSGGSEAFF
TGCAGCGTCGAATCATCAGGGGGCAGTGAAGCTTTCTTT
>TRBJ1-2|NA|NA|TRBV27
CASRGGGLYGYTF
TGTGCCAGCCGGGGGGGAGGCCTCTATGGCTACACCTTC
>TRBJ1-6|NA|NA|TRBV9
CASSETFNSPLHF
TGTGCCAGCAGCGAAACTTTTAATTCACCCCTCCACTTT
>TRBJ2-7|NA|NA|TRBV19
CASSIPGSYEQYF
TGTGCCAGTAGTATCCCAGGGTCCTACGAGCAGTACTTC
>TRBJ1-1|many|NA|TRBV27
CASSLVGGQAAEAFF
TGTGCCAGCAGTTTAGTCGGGGGGCAAGCCGCTGAAGCTTTCTTT
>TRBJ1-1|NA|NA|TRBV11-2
CASSASVNTEAFF
TGTGCCAGCAGCGCATCAGTGAACACTGAAGCTTTCTTT
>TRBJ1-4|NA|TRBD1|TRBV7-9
CASSHQGERELFF
TGTGCCAGCAGCCATCAGGGGGAGAGAGAACTGTTTTTT
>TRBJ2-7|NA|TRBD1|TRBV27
CASAPATGYPYEQYF
TGTGCCAGCGCACCCGCGACAGGGTACCCATACGAGCAGTACTTC
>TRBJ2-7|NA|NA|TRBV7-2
CASSLSPANEQYF
TGTGCCAGCAGCTTAAGTCCCGCTAACGAGCAGTACTTC
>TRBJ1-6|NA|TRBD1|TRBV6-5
CASTGTGGSPLHF
TGTGCCAGCACCGGGACAGGGGGTTCACCCCTCCACTTT
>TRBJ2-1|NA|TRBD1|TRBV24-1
CATSDTGTGTLNEQFF
TGTGCCACCAGTGATACCGGGACAGGGACCCTAAATGAGCAGTTCTTC
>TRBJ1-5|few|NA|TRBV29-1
CSVVEHLNQPQHF
TGCAGCGTTGTGGAGCACCTTAATCAGCCCCAGCATTTT
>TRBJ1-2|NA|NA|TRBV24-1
CATSDPGPREGYTF
TGTGCCACCAGTGACCCCGGGCCGAGGGAAGGCTACACCTTC
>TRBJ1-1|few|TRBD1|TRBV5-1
CASSRTGDTEAFF
TGCGCCAGCAGCCGGACAGGGGACACTGAAGCTTTCTTT
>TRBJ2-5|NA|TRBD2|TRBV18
CASSPHGLAGAVDF
TGTGCCAGCTCACCACACGGACTAGCGGGGGCCGTAGACTTC
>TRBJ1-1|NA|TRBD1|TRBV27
CASSLVQGMGNTEAFF
TGTGCCAGCAGTTTAGTACAGGGGATGGGGAACACTGAAGCTTTCTTT
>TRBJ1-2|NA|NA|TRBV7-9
CASLPGEGPHGYTF
TGTGCCAGCCTACCAGGGGAGGGGCCCCATGGCTACACCTTC